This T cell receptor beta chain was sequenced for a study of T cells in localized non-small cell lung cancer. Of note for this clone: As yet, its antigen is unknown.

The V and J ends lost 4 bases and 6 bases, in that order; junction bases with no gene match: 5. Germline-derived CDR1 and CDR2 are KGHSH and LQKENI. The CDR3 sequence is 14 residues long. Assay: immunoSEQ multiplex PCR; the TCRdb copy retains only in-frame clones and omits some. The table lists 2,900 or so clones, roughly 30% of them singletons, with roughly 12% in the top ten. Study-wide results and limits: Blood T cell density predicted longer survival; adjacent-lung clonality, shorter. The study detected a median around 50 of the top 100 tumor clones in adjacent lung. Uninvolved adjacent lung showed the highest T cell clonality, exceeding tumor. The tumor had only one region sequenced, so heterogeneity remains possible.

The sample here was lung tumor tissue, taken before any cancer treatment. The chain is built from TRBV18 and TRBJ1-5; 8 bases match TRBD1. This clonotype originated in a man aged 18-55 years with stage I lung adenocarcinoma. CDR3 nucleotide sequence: TGTGCCAGCTCACTTTCAGGGGGCGGTCAGCCCCAGCATTTT. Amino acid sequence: CASSLSGGGQPQHF.